This T cell receptor (beta chain) was recorded in a study of blood T cell repertoires in COVID-19. J gave up 8 bases and V 0 bases, and 11 bases lay outside the gene matches. CDR1 SGDLS and CDR2 YYNGEE come from the germline V gene. There are 16 residues in the CDR3. Clones were read by immunoSEQ multiplex PCR, and TCRdb kept only the in-frame ones, dropping some. The sample consists of just over 300,000 clones, around 86% of them appearing once. Participant age was about 18 to 95 years, and participants resided in fewer than 25 US areas. This TCR came from a man in his thirties or forties who had recovered from COVID-19. The chain recombines TRBV9 with TRBJ2-1, with 7 bases lining up with TRBD2. Sample: PBMCs or T cells enriched from blood (not recorded which). As DNA, the CDR3 is TGTGCCAGCAGCGTAGGTTGGGCGGGAGTCCCCCATGAGCAGTTCTTC. Encoded protein: CASSVGWAGVPHEQFF.